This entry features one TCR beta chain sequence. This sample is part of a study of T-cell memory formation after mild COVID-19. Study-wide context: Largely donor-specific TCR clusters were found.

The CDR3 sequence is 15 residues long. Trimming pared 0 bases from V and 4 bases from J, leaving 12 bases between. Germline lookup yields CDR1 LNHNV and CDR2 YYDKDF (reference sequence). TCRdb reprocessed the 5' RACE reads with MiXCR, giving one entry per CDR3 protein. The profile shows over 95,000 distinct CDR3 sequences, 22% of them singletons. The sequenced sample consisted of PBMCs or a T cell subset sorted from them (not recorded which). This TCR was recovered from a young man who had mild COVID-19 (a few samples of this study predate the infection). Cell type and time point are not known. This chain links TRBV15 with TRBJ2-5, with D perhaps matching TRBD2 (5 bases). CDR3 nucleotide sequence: TGTGCCACCAGCAGAGAGGGGAGCCCTCGAGAGACCCAGTACTTC. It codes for CATSREGSPRETQYF.